This is a list of T cell receptor beta chains from one sample in a study of blood T cell repertoires in COVID-19. The repertoire was sequenced with immunoSEQ multiplex PCR; TCRdb's copy has only in-frame clones and lacks some. The table includes hundreds of thousands of clones, roughly 89% detected once. Sample: peripheral blood. The receptors derive from a man in his sixties who had recovered from COVID-19. The CDR3 runs from the conserved cysteine through the conserved F or W. A D gene is named only where the DNA matches it firmly. A row's size may be missing; if present it is once, few, many or a size class.

V	D	size	J	DNA	CDR3
TRBV9	TRBD2	once	TRBJ2-1	TGTGCCAGCAGCCCTAGGGGAGGACTAGCAGGGGATGAGCAGTTCTTC	CASSPRGGLAGDEQFF
TRBV3-1/TRBV3-2	.	.	TRBJ2-3	TGTGCCAGCAGCCAGAGGTCCCTAAGTTTCGGGGATACGCAGTATTTT	CASSQRSLSFGDTQYF
TRBV30	.	.	TRBJ1-1	TGTGCCTGGAGTTTGGGGGGGGATACTGAAGCTTTCTTT	CAWSLGGDTEAFF
TRBV7-6	TRBD1	.	TRBJ1-1	TGTGCCAGCAGCTTAAAAATTACAGGGGCGAACACTGAAGCTTTCTTT	CASSLKITGANTEAFF
TRBV19	.	.	TRBJ1-4	TGTGCCAGTACCCCAACCCTGAGGGATGAAAAACTGTTTTTT	CASTPTLRDEKLFF
TRBV9	TRBD1	.	TRBJ1-1	TGTGCCAGCAGTTTAGGGTTAGGGGGCGAAACTGAAGCTTTCTTT	CASSLGLGGETEAFF
TRBV21-1	.	.	TRBJ2-7	TGTGCCAGCAGCAACCCGGGACAGGGGGCCTACGAGCAGTACTTC	CASSNPGQGAYEQYF
TRBV10-3	.	.	TRBJ2-5	TGTGCCATCAGTGAAGGGGTAGTCCAAGAGACCCAGTACTTC	CAISEGVVQETQYF
TRBV7-9	TRBD1	.	TRBJ1-5	TGTGCCAGCAGCTTAGGGACAGGGCAAAATCAGCCCCAGCATTTT	CASSLGTGQNQPQHF
TRBV7-3	TRBD1	.	TRBJ2-1	TGTGCCAGCAGCTTAAACCAGGGGGCTTACAATGAGCAGTTCTTC	CASSLNQGAYNEQFF
TRBV5-1	TRBD1	once	TRBJ1-1	TGCGCCAGCAGCTCACGGACAGGAATGATTAGGGAGAACACTGAAGCTTTCTTT	CASSSRTGMIRENTEAFF
TRBV6-1	TRBD1	.	TRBJ2-7	TGTGCCAGCAGTGAGTCTGGGACAGGCGCCTACGAGCAGTACTTC	CASSESGTGAYEQYF